This T cell receptor beta chain came from a study of blood T cell repertoires in COVID-19. Study-wide background: PBMCs, B-cell-depleted T cells, or T cells were the source of the cDNA or gDNA that made up the material.

Participant ages covered about 18 to 89 years across approximately 25 US areas. From germline, CDR1 is SGHTA and CDR2 FQGNSA. The junction had 3 bases not matched to a gene; V was cut back by 0 bases and J by 6 bases. CDR3 length: 14 residues. Per the study methods: Reference gene primer amplification gave estimated nucleated cell counts. Data came from immunoSEQ multiplex PCR; TCRdb stores just in-frame clones and leaves some out. Clone size and V and J calls were adopted from that table, with D and trimming inferred from the DNA. The top ten hold about 1.7% of the sample, which has around 300,000 clones, 75% to 90% seen once.

The chain couples TRBV7-2 to TRBJ1-2; 8 bases match TRBD1. The clonotype originates from a woman between 35 and 50 years old who had recovered from COVID-19. Sequencing used PBMCs or T cells enriched from blood (not recorded which). The CDR3 protein is CASSLADRVDGYTF. The CDR3 DNA sequence: TGTGCCAGCAGCTTAGCGGACAGGGTGGATGGCTACACCTTC.